These 6 T cell receptor beta chains came from one sample sequenced in a study of shared clonotypes between healthy human individuals. TCRdb's copy holds only in-frame clones and misses some; the assay was immunoSEQ multiplex PCR. The profile covers 2.5 million or so clones, with about 92% appearing a single time and 0.14% taken by the ten largest. Sequencing used naive CD4+ T cells sorted from blood. Sample subset: CD45RA+ positively selected. The receptors come from a man between 18 and 35 years old in good health.

The chain is built from TRBV5-1 and TRBJ1-4, with 7 positions matching TRBD1. CDR3 size: 14 residues. The V and J ends lost 6 bases and 1 base, in that order; junction bases with no gene match: 3. Per the germline V gene, CDR1 is SGHRS and CDR2 is YFSETQ. CDR3 sequence: CASTSGGTNEKLFF. CDR3 DNA: TGCGCCAGCACCTCAGGGGGAACTAATGAAAAACTGTTTTTT. Full variable domain (remainder filled in from reference TRBV5-1 and TRBJ1-4): KAGVTQTPRYLIKTRGQQVTLSCSPISGHRSVSWYQQTPGQGLQFLFEYFSETQRNKGNFPGRFSGRQFSNSRSEMNVSTLELGDSALYLCASTSGGTNEKLFFGSGTQLSVL.

The chain joins TRBV14 to TRBJ2-5; D uncertain. V lost 2 bases and J lost 4, with 2 bases in between. CDR3 length: 11 residues. Per the germline V gene, CDR1 is SGHDN and CDR2 is FVKESK. The CDR3 region has the DNA TGTGCCAGCAGCCAAAGAGAGACCCAGTACTTC. Amino acids: CASSQRETQYF.

V usage is TRBV5-5 and J usage is TRBJ2-7; 16 bases agree with TRBD2. V was clipped by 5 bases and J by 6 bases; unmatched bases: 8. The length of the CDR3 is 16 residues. CDR1 and CDR2 (germline): SGHKS, YYEKEE (reference sequence). The CDR3 bases are TGTGCCAGCAGTACCGGGACTAGCGGGAGGGCCGGCGAGCAGTACTTC. This translates into CASSTGTSGRAGEQYF.

The chain employs TRBV11-3 and TRBJ2-3; the match to TRBD1 covers 10 bases. This CDR3 has 15 residues. Germline loops: CDR1 SGHNT, CDR2 YENEEA. V lost 4 bases, J lost 3 bases, and 4 bases stayed unmatched. The CDR3: CASSSRTGGTDTQYF. The CDR3 region has the DNA TGTGCCAGCAGCTCCCGGACAGGGGGGACAGATACGCAGTATTTT.

This clone has just one count. The V call is TRBV7-8, the J call TRBJ2-5; D is uncertain. The V gene's germline CDR1 is SGHVS and CDR2 FQNEAQ. This CDR3 is built from 12 residues. With 5 bases removed from V and 5 bases from J, the gap between germline ends came to 9 bases. CDR3 region: CASSVYLETQYF. For the CDR3, the DNA is TGTGCCAGCAGCGTCTACCTTGAGACCCAGTACTTC.

V is TRBV6-6 and J is TRBJ1-4; D unclear. Germline CDR1 and CDR2: MNHNY and SVGAGI (reference sequence). This CDR3 is 14 amino acids long. Trimming took 0 bases from V and 6 from J, leaving 8 bases between them. The CDR3 bases are TGTGCCAGCAGTTACTCGAGTGGGGATGAAAAACTGTTTTTT. Translated, it gives CASSYSSGDEKLFF.